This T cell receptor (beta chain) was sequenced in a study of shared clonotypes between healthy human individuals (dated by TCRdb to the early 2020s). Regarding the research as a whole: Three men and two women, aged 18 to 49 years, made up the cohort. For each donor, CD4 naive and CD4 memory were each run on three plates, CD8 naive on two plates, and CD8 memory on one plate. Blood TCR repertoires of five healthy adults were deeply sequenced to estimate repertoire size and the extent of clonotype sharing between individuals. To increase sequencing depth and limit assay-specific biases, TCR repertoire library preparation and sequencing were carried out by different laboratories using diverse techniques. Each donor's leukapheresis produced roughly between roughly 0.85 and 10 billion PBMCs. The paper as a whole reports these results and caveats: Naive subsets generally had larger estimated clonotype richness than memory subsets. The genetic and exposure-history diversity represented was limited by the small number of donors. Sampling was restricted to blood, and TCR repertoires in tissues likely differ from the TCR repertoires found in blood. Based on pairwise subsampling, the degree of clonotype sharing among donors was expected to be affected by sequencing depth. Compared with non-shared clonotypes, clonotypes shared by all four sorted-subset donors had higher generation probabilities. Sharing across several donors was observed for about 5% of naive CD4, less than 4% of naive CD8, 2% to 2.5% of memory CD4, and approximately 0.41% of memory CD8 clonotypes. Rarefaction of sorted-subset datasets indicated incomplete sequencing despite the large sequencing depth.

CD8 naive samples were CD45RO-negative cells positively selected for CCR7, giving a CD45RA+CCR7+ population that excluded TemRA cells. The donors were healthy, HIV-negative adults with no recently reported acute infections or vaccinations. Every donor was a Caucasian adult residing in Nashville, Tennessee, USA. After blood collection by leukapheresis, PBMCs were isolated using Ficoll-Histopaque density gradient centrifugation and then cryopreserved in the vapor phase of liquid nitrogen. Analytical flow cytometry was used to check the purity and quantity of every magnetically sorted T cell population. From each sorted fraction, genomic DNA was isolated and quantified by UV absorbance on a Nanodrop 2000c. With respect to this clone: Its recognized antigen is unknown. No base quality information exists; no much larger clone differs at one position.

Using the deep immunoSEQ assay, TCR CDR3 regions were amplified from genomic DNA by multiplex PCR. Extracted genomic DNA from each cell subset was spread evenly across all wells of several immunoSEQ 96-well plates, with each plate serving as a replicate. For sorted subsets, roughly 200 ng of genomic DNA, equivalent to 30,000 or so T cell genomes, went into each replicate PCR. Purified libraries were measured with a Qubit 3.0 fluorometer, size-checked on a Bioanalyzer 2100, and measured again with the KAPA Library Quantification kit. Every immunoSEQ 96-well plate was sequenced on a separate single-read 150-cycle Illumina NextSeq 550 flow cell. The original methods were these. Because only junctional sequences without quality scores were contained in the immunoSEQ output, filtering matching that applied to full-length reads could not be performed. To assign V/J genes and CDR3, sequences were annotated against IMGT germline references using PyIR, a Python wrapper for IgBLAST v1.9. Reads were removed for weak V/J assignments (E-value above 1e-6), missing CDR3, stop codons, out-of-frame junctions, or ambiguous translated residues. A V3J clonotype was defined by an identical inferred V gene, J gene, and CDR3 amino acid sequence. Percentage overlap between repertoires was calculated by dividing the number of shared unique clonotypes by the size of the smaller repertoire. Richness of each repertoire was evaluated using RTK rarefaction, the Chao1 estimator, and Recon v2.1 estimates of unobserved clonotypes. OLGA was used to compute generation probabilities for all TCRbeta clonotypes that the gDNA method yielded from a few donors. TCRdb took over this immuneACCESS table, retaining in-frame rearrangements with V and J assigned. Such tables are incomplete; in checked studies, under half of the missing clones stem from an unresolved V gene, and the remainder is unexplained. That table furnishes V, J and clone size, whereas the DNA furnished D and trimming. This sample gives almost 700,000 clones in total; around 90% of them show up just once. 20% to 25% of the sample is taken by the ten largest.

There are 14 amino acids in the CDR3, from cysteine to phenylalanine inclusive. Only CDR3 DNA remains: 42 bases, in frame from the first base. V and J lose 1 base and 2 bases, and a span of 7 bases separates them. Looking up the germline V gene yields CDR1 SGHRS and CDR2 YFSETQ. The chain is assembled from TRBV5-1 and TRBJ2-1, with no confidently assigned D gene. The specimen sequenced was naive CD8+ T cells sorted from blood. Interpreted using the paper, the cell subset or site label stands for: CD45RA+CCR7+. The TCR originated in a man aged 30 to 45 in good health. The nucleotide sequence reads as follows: TGCGCCAGCAGCTTGCCGGAAACCTACAATGAGCAGTTCTTC. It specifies CASSLPETYNEQFF.